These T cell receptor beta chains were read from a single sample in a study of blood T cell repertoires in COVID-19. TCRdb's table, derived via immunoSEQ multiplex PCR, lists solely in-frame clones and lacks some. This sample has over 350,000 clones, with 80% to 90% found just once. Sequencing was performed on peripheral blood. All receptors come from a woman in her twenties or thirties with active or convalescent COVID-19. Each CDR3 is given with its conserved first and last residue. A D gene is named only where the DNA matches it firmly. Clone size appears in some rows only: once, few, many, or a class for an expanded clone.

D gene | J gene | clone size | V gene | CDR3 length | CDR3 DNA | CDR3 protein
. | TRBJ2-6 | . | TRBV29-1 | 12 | TGCAGCGTTGCCTCCGGGGCCAACGTCCTGACTTTC | CSVASGANVLTF
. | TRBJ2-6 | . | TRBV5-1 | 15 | TGCGCCAGCAGCCAGACAGGCTCTGGGGCCAACGTCCTGACTTTC | CASSQTGSGANVLTF
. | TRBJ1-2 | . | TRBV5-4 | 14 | TGTGCCAGCACCTTCTGGCAGGCGGGGAATGGCTACACCTTC | CASTFWQAGNGYTF
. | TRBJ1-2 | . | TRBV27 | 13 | TGTGCCAGCAGCCGGACAGCCATACATGGCTACACCTTC | CASSRTAIHGYTF
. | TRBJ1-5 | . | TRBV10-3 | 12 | TGTGCCATCAGTGAGACAGCAAGCCCCCAGCATTTT | CAISETASPQHF
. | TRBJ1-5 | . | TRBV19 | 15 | TGTGCCAGTAGTATCCCATTCGGGATCAATCAGCCCCAGCATTTT | CASSIPFGINQPQHF
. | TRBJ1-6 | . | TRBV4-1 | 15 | TGCGCCAGCAGCCAAGAAGCTCCCGACGGGTCACCCCTCCACTTT | CASSQEAPDGSPLHF
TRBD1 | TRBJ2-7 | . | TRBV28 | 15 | TGTGCCAGCAGTATGATGGGACAGGGGGCGAGGCTGCAGTACTTC | CASSMMGQGARLQYF
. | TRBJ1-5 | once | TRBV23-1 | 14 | TGCGCCAGCAGTCAATCCCCTCCCGTTGAGCCCCAGCATTTT | CASSQSPPVEPQHF
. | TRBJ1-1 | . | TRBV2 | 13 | TGTGCCAGCAATGGGGCGGTTTACACTGAAGCTTTCTTT | CASNGAVYTEAFF
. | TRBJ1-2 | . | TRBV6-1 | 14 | TGTGCCAGCAGTGAAGTTCTACTTAACTATGGCTACACCTTC | CASSEVLLNYGYTF
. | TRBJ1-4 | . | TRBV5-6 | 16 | TGTGCCAGCAGCCAAACCGTAGCAGGGCTTCGTGAAAAACTGTTTTTT | CASSQTVAGLREKLFF
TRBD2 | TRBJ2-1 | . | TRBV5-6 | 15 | TGTGCCAGCAGCTTGGTCACTAGCGGGAGGGCCTTTCAGTTCTTC | CASSLVTSGRAFQFF
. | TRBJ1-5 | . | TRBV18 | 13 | TGTGCCAGCTCCTATGAGAGTAATCAGCCCCAGCATTTT | CASSYESNQPQHF
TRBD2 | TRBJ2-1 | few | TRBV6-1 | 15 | TGTGCCAGCAGTGAACTAGCGGGAGTGATGGGGGAGCAGTTCTTC | CASSELAGVMGEQFF
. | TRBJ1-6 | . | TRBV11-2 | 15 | TGTGCCAGCAGCTTAGACCCAGGGATTAATTCACCCCTCCACTTT | CASSLDPGINSPLHF
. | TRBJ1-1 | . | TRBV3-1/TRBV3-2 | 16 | TGTGCCAGCAGTCGCGGGACCCACTCGGGGAACACTGAAGCTTTCTTT | CASSRGTHSGNTEAFF
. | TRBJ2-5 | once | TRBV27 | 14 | TGTGCCAGCAGTTTATCAAGAGGCGGGGAGACCCAGTACTTC | CASSLSRGGETQYF
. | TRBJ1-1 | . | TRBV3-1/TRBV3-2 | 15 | TGTGCCAGCAGCCAAGAGGAGGGAGTGAACACTGAAGCTTTCTTT | CASSQEEGVNTEAFF
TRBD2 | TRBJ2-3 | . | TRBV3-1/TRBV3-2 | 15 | TGTGCCAGCAGCCATCGAGCGGGAAGCACAGATACGCAGTATTTT | CASSHRAGSTDTQYF
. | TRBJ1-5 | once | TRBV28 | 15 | TGTGCCAGCAGTACCACAGGGAAAGGAAGCGGGCCCCAGCATTTT | CASSTTGKGSGPQHF
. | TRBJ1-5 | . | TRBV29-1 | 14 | TGCAGCGTCGATGGCGGGGAGGACAATCAGCCCCAGCATTTT | CSVDGGEDNQPQHF
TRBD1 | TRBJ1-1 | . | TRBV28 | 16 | TGTGCCAGCAGTTCCCTAAGGACAGGTTCGAACACTGAAGCTTTCTTT | CASSSLRTGSNTEAFF
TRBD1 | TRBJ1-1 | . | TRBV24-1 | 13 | TGTGCCACGCGACAGGGGGCAAACACTGAAGCTTTCTTT | CATRQGANTEAFF
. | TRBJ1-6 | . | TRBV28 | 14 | TGTGCCAGCAGTCCCCAGGGGAACAATTCACCCCTCCACTTT | CASSPQGNNSPLHF
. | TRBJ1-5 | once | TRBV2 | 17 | TGTGCCAGCAGGAAGAGATCAGGGGAAAGGGGCAATCAGCCCCAGCATTTT | CASRKRSGERGNQPQHF
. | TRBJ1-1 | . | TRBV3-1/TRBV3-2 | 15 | TGTGCCAGCAGCCAGGTTGCTCAGGGGAACACTGAAGCTTTCTTT | CASSQVAQGNTEAFF
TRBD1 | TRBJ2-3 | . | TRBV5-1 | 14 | TGCGCCAGCAGCACCGGACAGGGAATGGATACGCAGTATTTT | CASSTGQGMDTQYF
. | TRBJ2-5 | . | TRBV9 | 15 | TGTGCCAGCAGCGTAGCTTGGCGGGATTCTGAGACCCAGTACTTC | CASSVAWRDSETQYF
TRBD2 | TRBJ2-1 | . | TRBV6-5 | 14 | TGTGCCAGCAGAGGACTAGCGAGCTACAATGAGCAGTTCTTC | CASRGLASYNEQFF
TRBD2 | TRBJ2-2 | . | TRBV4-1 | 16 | TGCGCCAGCAGCCAAGGGCGGGAGGGCCGCTCCGGGGAGCTGTTTTTT | CASSQGREGRSGELFF
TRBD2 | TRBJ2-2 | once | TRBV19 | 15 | TGTGCCAGTAGTGTAGCGGGGGCGAACACCGGGGAGCTGTTTTTT | CASSVAGANTGELFF
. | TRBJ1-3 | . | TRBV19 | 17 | TGTGCCAGTATGGGGCCTGCGGGGAGGGGCTCTGGAAACACCATATATTTT | CASMGPAGRGSGNTIYF
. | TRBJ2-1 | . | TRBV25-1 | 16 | TGTGCCAGCAGACTAGGGGGGGACCGGGCCCAGGATGAGCAGTTCTTC | CASRLGGDRAQDEQFF
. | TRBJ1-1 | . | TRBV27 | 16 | TGTGCCAGCAGTTTTCTGGGGAGTGGAGGGCAACAATCGGCTTTCTTT | CASSFLGSGGQQSAFF
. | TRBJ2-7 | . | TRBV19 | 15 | TGTGCCAGTAGACTCCGGGACACGCTTACCTACGAGCAGTACTTC | CASRLRDTLTYEQYF
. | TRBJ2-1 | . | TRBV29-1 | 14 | TGCAGCGTTTCCGCCACCGACACCTACAATGAGCAGTTCTTC | CSVSATDTYNEQFF
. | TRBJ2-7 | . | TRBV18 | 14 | TGTGCCAGCTCACCACCGGGGCAATATAGGGAGCAGTACTTC | CASSPPGQYREQYF
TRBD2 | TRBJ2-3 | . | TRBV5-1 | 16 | TGCGCCAGCAGCTTGGAGCGGGGGCCGAGCACAGATACGCAGTATTTT | CASSLERGPSTDTQYF
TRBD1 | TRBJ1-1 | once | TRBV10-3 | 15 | TGTGCCATCAGTGACGGACAGGGCTTTAACACTGAAGCTTTCTTT | CAISDGQGFNTEAFF
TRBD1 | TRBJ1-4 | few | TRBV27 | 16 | TGTGCCAGCAGTCCGCAGGGGGCAATGACTAATGAAAAACTGTTTTTT | CASSPQGAMTNEKLFF
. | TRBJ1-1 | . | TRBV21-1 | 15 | TGTGCCAGCAGCAATAAGGGGAAAGTGAACACTGAAGCTTTCTTT | CASSNKGKVNTEAFF
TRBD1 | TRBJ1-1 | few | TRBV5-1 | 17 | TGCGCCAGCAGCCCGTGGGATCAGGGGGCGATTGGCACTGAAGCTTTCTTT | CASSPWDQGAIGTEAFF
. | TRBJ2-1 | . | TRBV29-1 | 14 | TGCAGCGTTTCTACTGGGCCCCTCTACAATGAGCAGTTCTTC | CSVSTGPLYNEQFF
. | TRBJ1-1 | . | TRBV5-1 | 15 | TGCGCCAGCAGAGTAACAGGGCTTCCGGGACCTGAAGCTTTCTTT | CASRVTGLPGPEAFF
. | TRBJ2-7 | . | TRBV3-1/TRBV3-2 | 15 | TGTGCCAGCAGCCAAGGCCTAGGATTTTTAGGCGAGCAGTACTTC | CASSQGLGFLGEQYF
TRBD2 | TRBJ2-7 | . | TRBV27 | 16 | TGTGCCAGCAGTACCCTTGGACTAGCGGGGGCCTACGAGCAGTACTTC | CASSTLGLAGAYEQYF
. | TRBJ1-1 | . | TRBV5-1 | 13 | TGCGCCAGCAGCTCCTACGTCTACACTGAAGCTTTCTTT | CASSSYVYTEAFF